This T cell receptor (beta chain) was recorded in a study of CD8 T cells in ankylosing spondylitis. Each CDR3 protein gets one entry after TCRdb re-called the 5' RACE reads with MiXCR. The sample yields approximately 260,000 distinct CDR3 sequences, roughly 18% seen once. Trimming cost V 4 bases and J 0 bases; bases outside gene matches: 11. The CDR3 contains 19 residues. From germline, CDR1 is MNHEY and CDR2 SVGAGI. The chain is built from TRBV6-5 and TRBJ1-5, with 11 bases lining up with TRBD1. The sequence derives from a male donor with ankylosing spondylitis or in good health (not recorded which). Source material: blood, either unsorted or a sorted T cell fraction (not recorded which). Written as DNA, the CDR3 is TGTGCCAGCAGTTGGGAGGACAGGGGGCTATTCTTTAGCAATCAGCCCCAGCATTTT. As protein: CASSWEDRGLFFSNQPQHF.